This T cell receptor (beta chain) was obtained from a study of T cells in Graves' hyperthyroidism and ophthalmopathy (dated by TCRdb to about 2019). Background on the whole study: Peripheral blood samples were taken at the time of initial diagnosis, prior to any treatment. TCR Vbeta CDR3 sequencing of approximately 140 peripheral blood samples (43 ophthalmopathy, 75 hyperthyroidism and 17 progressor patients) is reported in the paper. In addition, the study compared T-cell repertoires in thyroid tissue and in blood from a handful of Graves' hyperthyroidism patients. Once sampling was done, hyperthyroidism patients were given methimazole at a starting dose of 30 mg daily, whereas ophthalmopathy patients were given high-dose intravenous methylprednisolone. Whether ophthalmopathy could be predicted prospectively was tested in an independent validation cohort made up of 18 to 20 hyperthyroidism patients plus 17 patients who later progressed to ophthalmopathy. To identify TCR V-J signatures that set the groups apart, the researchers used a discovery cohort of 95 to 100 patients, made up of 43 with Graves' ophthalmopathy and some 55 with stable Graves' hyperthyroidism. The 100 or so discovery patients were randomly divided into training and test sets at a 7:3 ratio. Findings and caveats that apply to the study as a whole: In cross-validation, a model built on a 13 V-J signature told ophthalmopathy apart from stable hyperthyroidism with about 90% sensitivity and around 83% specificity, and in testing the same model reached 80%/75%. No statistical method was used to set the sample size in advance, and investigators knew the group allocation. In validation, progression to ophthalmopathy was predicted by the model with about 70% sensitivity and around 75% specificity, a median of roughly 6 months before onset. Most expanded thyroid clonotypes (frequency above 0.001) were also found in blood, which suggests that blood repertoires may mirror thyroid immune responses.

The TCR beta CDR3 regions were amplified from RNA transcripts. For the first round of RT-PCR on the TCR CDR3, the HTBI primer set was used together with the Qiagen OneStep RT-PCR kit. A second multiplex PCR round built the libraries, followed by size selection and purification. Sequencing of the libraries was done on an Illumina HiSeq2000 using paired-end 100 bp reads. Concerning the study's data processing: Raw data were processed with SOAPnuke, discarding reads with adapters, uncalled bases, mean Phred below 15, or no exact constant-primer or identifier match. High-quality paired reads were merged using COPE v1.2.5, and each unique nucleotide sequence was defined as a clonotype. Clonotypes were aligned to IMGT TRBV, TRBD and TRBJ reference segments using MiTCR v1.1. The analysis included only V-J combinations with a frequency above 0.0001, which together covered over 98% of the repertoires. The TCS score was defined as F50 (clonal expansion) divided by E x V (chaos), with BLOSUM62-based TCRdist calculated between CDR3 peptides within each V-J. Welch's t-statistics and random forest reduced just over 500 V-J features to roughly 13, which were used in a naive Bayes classifier (R e1071). TCRdb took the public reads, trimmed them with fastp at Q25, ran MiXCR for clone calling and kept in-frame beta chains. Each entry merges the rows of one CDR3 protein and shows their most common DNA and genes. For this entry, the V and J calls and clone size follow TCRdb and not the study's own pipeline. Here the sample has around 200,000 distinct CDR3 sequences; about 18% occur a single time. Roughly 30% of the sample lies in the top ten.

Notes on this clonotype: The specificity of this receptor is unknown. Base qualities were left out, and no much larger clone turns up one base away.

From the cysteine up to the phenylalanine, the CDR3 has a length of 12 residues. Only the CDR3 DNA is retained, 36 bases long and in frame from the first base. CDR1 and CDR2, per the germline V gene, are SQVTM and ANQGSEA. The junction carries 6 bases between V and J, which are trimmed by 2 bases and 5 bases respectively. Stable Graves' hyperthyroidism was defined as no progression to ophthalmopathy during 18 months of follow-up. Hyperthyroidism patients were aged 18 to 65 years and newly diagnosed, with disease duration of less than 2 months. Patients with uncontrolled infections, other autoimmune diseases, pregnancy or lactation were excluded. Clinical symptoms, serum thyroxine and TRAb, thyroid ultrasound, and orbital computed tomography formed the basis for the diagnoses. Ficoll-Paque density gradient centrifugation was used to isolate PBMCs from about 10 ml of fresh peripheral blood. Total RNA was extracted with Trizol reagent, and quality was checked on an Agilent 2100 Bioanalyzer.

The rearrangement joined TRBV29-1 to TRBJ2-2; a confident D gene designation cannot be given. The clonotype comes from a woman in her 50s with Graves' hyperthyroidism. The sequenced sample was blood. At the DNA level, the sequence is TGCAGCGTTGAAATTCGGACCGGGGAGCTGTTTTTT. This codes for CSVEIRTGELFF.